The clone carrying this TCR beta chain was counted many times. Antigen unknown. Germline-derived CDR1 and CDR2 are MNHNS and SASEGT. With 5 bases removed from V and 0 bases from J, the gap between germline ends came to 14 bases. The CDR3 is 16 amino acids. This entry comes from a study of metastatic and nonmetastatic thyroid tumors. Study-wide background: For malignant and benign thyroid patients, tumor or nodule tissue and blood were the sources whose repertoires were compared. General study points: Relative to benign nodules, malignant thyroid tumors were reportedly characterized by significantly elevated TCR beta diversity in blood and tumor.

In the study's own analysis: It was from CDR3 differences across clinicopathological groups that a distant-metastasis classifier for papillary thyroid cancer was built. With MiXCR, TCRdb called clones anew from the PCR reads. The V and J calls and clone size are TCRdb's, not the authors'. The data hold 43,000 or so clones, with roughly 15% observed a single time. All patients were treatment-naive before thyroid surgery. Material: blood. This clonotype was obtained from a female donor with papillary thyroid cancer or a benign thyroid nodule (not recorded which). Some clones in this sample may be carry-over from other donors' samples. The chain links TRBV6-1 to TRBJ1-3, with D hard to call. CDR3 DNA: TGTGCCAGCAGTAGGGCAGCCGCTCTCTCTGGAAACACCATATATTTT. Protein sequence: CASSRAAALSGNTIYF.